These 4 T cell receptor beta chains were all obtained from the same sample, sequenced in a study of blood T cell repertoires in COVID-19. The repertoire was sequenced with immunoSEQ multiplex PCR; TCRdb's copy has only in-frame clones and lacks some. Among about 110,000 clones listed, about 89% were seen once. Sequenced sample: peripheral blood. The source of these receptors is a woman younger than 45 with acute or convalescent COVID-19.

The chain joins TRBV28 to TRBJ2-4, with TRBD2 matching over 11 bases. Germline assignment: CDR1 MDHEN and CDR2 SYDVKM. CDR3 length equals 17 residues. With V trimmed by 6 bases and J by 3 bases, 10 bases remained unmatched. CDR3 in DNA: TGTGCCAGCAGACCCAGACCCGGGACTAGCGGCAAAAACATTCAGTACTTC. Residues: CASRPRPGTSGKNIQYF.

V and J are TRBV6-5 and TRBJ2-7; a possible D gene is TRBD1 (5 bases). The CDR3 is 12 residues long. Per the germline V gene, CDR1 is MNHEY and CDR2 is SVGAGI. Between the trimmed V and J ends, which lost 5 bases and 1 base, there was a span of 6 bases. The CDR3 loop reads CASSQGSYEQYF. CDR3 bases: TGTGCCAGCAGTCAGGGTTCCTACGAGCAGTACTTC.

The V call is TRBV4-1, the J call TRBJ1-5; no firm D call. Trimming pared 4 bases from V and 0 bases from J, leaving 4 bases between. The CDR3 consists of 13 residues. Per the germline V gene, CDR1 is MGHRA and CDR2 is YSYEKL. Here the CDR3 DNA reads TGCGCCAGCAGCCGGAGTAGCAATCAGCCCCAGCATTTT. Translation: CASSRSSNQPQHF.

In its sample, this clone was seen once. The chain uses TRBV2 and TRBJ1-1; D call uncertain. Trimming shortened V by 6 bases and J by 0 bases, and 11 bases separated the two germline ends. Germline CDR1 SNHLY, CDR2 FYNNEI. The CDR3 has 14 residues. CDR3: CASRGAYLNTEAFF. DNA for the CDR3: TGTGCCAGCAGGGGAGCGTACCTGAACACTGAAGCTTTCTTT.